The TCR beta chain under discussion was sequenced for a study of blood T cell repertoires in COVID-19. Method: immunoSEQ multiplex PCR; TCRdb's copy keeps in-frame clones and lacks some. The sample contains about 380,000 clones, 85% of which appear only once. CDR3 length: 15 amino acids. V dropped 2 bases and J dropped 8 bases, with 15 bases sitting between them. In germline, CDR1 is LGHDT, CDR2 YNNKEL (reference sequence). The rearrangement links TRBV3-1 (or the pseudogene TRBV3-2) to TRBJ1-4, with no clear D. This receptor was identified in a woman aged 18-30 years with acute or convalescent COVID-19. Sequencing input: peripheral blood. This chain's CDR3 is CASSQRVSSSEKLFF. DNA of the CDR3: TGTGCCAGCAGCCAACGGGTCAGTAGCTCCGAAAAACTGTTTTTT.